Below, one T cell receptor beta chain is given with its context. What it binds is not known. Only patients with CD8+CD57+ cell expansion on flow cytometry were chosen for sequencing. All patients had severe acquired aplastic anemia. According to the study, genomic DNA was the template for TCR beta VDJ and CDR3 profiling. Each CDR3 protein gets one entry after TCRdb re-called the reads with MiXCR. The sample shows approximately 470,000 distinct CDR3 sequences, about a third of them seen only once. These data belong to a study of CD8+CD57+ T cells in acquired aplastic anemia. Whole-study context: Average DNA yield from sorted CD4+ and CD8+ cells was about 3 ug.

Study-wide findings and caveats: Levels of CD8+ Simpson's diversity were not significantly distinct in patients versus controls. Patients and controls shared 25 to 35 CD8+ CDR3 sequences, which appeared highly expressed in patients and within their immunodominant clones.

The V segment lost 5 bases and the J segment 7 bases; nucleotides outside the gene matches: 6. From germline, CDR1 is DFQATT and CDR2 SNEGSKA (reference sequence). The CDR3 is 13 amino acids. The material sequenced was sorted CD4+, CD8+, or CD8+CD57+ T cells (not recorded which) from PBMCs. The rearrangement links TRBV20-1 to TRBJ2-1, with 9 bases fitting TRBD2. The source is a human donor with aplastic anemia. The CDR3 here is CSAHSGGLNEQFF. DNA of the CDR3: TGCAGTGCTCATAGCGGGGGTTTGAATGAGCAGTTCTTC.